This T cell receptor beta chain was found in a study of cytomegalovirus exposure and HLA in healthy donors. Findings of the study overall: In a later analysis, a missense DCLRE1C variant was linked to TCR beta V- and J-gene trimming. Cytomegalovirus status, reportedly, was diagnosed with high specificity and sensitivity by the classifier. Per published accounts, TCR beta sequences correctly predicted the HLA-A and HLA-B alleles of most subjects.

60 Vbeta and 13 Jbeta primers were used in PCR. Using immunoSEQ multiplex PCR, the repertoire was profiled, and TCRdb retains in-frame clones only, with some absent. The repertoire holds about 120,000 clones, roughly 15% seen once, with over 1.5% in the top ten. In the case of this clone: Its antigen is currently unknown.

The CDR3 is 15 residues long. CDR1 is SGHTA and CDR2 is FQGNSA in the germline V gene. After removal of 11 bases from V and 0 bases from J, the junction contained 7 bases not matched to a gene. The receptor was derived from a woman younger than 30 in good health and CMV-seronegative. J is TRBJ2-2 and V is TRBV7-2; TRBD2 aligns across 9 bases. The sequencing sample was made of PBMCs. The DNA for the CDR3 is TGTGCCGTGCCCGTAGCGGGGGCGAACACCGGGGAGCTGTTTTTT. Protein sequence: CAVPVAGANTGELFF.